The next 10 T cell receptor beta chains were all read from a single sample in a study of human T cells and chemical hapten exposure. The time point denotes: patch test 1, 2 weeks after DPC sensitization. As for treatment: therapeutic diphenylcyclopropenone sensitization with weekly scalp DPC. A single record per CDR3 protein comes from TCRdb applying MiXCR to the RACE reads. The repertoire holds roughly 180,000 distinct CDR3 sequences, with 20% to 25% as singletons. This sample comprised whole blood, obtained in connection with sensitization to the hapten diphenylcyclopropenone (DPC). These receptor sequences come from a woman between 50 and 59 years old with alopecia areata. Some clones in this sample may be carry-over from other donors' samples.

This clonotype was recorded a few times. The chain uses TRBV11-2 and TRBJ2-1; 9 bases agree with TRBD2. CDR1 and CDR2 (germline): SGHAT, FQNNGV. V lost 5 bases, J lost 6 bases, and 5 bases stayed unmatched. The length of the CDR3 is 14 residues. In DNA form, the CDR3 reads TGTGCCAGCAGCCTGACTAGCGGTAGCAATGAGCAGTTCTTC. This gives the protein CASSLTSGSNEQFF.

The chain employs TRBV11-2 and TRBJ2-7, with 10 bases aligning to TRBD1. The CDR3 spans 15 residues. The germline gives CDR1 SGHAT, CDR2 FQNNGV. V lost 6 bases, J lost 4 bases, and 9 bases stayed unmatched. The CDR3 nucleotides read TGTGCCAGCAGGGATCCGGGACAGGGGTCTTACGAGCAGTACTTC. Encoded protein: CASRDPGQGSYEQYF.

This chain links TRBV20-1 with TRBJ2-2; TRBD1 is a possible D gene (5 bases). Germline-derived CDR1 and CDR2 are DFQATT and SNEGSKA (reference sequence). The ends were cut back, 6 bases at V and 7 bases at J, with 9 bases in the middle. CDR3 length: 11 residues. The CDR3 region has the DNA TGCAGTGCGATTAGGGGCGGGGAGCTGTTTTTT. It translates to CSAIRGGELFF.

V and J are TRBV7-9 and TRBJ1-5; possible D gene TRBD1, 6 bases. From germline, CDR1 is SEHNR and CDR2 FQNEAQ (reference sequence). V was pared by 2 bases and J by 6 bases, with 11 bases between. The CDR3 consists of 14 residues. CDR3 bases: TGTGCCAGCAGCTTAACCGACAGGTTTCAGCCCCAGCATTTT. Protein: CASSLTDRFQPQHF. The variable domain in full, with the rest retrieved from reference TRBV7-9 and TRBJ1-5, is DTGVSQNPRHKITKRGQNVTFRCDPISEHNRLYWYRQTLGQGPEFLTYFQNEAQLEKSRLLSDRFSAERPKGSFSTLEIQRTEQGDSAMYLCASSLTDRFQPQHFGDGTRLSIL.

This clonotype was counted at least ten times. The rearrangement links TRBV20-1 to TRBJ2-1, with 8 bases lining up with TRBD1. Germline V gene lookup returns CDR1 DFQATT and CDR2 SNEGSKA (reference sequence). The V and J ends lost 3 bases and 4 bases, in that order; junction bases with no gene match: 11. The CDR3 consists of 16 residues. The CDR3 DNA follows: TGCAGTGCTAGTCCGGATGACAGGGGACTTTACAATGAGCAGTTCTTC. Translation: CSASPDDRGLYNEQFF.

The table lists this clonotype with a few counts. This chain uses TRBV6-6 with TRBJ2-7, with D possibly being TRBD1 or TRBD2 (5 bases each). Germline V lookup: CDR1 MNHNY, CDR2 SVGAGI (reference sequence). The ends were cut back, 6 bases at V and 4 bases at J, with 7 bases in the middle. The CDR3 runs 11 residues. The CDR3 DNA is TGTGCCAGCAGCTGGGGGTACGAGCAGTACTTC. Amino acids: CASSWGYEQYF.

The genes are TRBV25-1 and TRBJ2-2; 7 nucleotides line up with TRBD1. Germline V gene data show CDR1 as MGHDK and CDR2 as SYGVNS. This CDR3 has 14 amino acids. After removal of 8 bases from V and 4 bases from J, the junction contained 7 bases not matched to a gene. CDR3: CASLRQGPTGELFF. Written as DNA, the CDR3 is TGTGCCAGCCTGAGACAGGGCCCCACCGGGGAGCTGTTTTTT.

This clonotype was seen many times. The chain uses TRBV3-1 and TRBJ2-3; no firm D call. This CDR3 has 12 amino acids. V was clipped by 5 bases and J by 2 bases, with 5 bases between them. Germline CDR1 is LGHDT and CDR2 is YNNKEL (reference sequence). Here the CDR3 reads CASSSFTDTQYF. CDR3 coding DNA: TGTGCCAGCAGCTCGTTCACAGATACGCAGTATTTT.

This clonotype was found a few times. The chain carries TRBV30 and TRBJ2-3; 7 bases agree with TRBD2. Germline lookup yields CDR1 GTSNPN and CDR2 SVGIG (reference sequence). CDR3 length: 14 residues. V lost 1 base, J lost 4 bases, and 5 bases stayed unmatched. CDR3 DNA sequence: TGTGCCTGGAGTGCGAAGGGGAGGGCAGATACGCAGTATTTT. Translated, it gives CAWSAKGRADTQYF.

This chain's CDR3 is CASSLAGPYNEQFF. The CDR3 DNA sequence: TGTGCCAGCAGTCTAGCGGGACCCTACAATGAGCAGTTCTTC. The chain couples TRBV11-2 to TRBJ2-1; TRBD2 matches 9 bases. The CDR3 is made up of 14 amino acids. V was pared by 6 bases and J by 2 bases, with 2 bases of the junction left unmatched. Germline CDR1 SGHAT, CDR2 FQNNGV.